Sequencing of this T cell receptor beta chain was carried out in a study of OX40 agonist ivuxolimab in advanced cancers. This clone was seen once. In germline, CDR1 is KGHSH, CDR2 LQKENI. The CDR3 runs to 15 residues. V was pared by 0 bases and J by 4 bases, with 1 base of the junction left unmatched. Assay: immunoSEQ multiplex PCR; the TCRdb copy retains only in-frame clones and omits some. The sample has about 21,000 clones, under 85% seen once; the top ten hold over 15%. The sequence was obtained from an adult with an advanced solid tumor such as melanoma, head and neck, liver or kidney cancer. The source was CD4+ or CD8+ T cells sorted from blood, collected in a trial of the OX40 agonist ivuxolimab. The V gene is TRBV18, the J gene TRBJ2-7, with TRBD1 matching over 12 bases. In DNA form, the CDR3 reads TGTGCCAGCTCACCACCGGGACAGGGGGCTTACGAGCAGTACTTC. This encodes CASSPPGQGAYEQYF.